This T cell receptor beta chain was recovered during a study of blood T cell repertoires in COVID-19. Overall study context: Specimens from acute and convalescent COVID-19 originated in the United States, Italy and Spain. PBMCs, B-cell-depleted T cells, or T cells provided the cDNA or gDNA that made up the material.

CDR3 length equals 17 residues. Germline V CDR1 and CDR2: LGHDT, YNNKEL (reference sequence). Trimming took 2 bases from V and 4 from J; bases not matched to a gene: 12. Original methodology: Reference gene primer amplification gave estimated nucleated cell counts. Measured with immunoSEQ multiplex PCR; TCRdb has only the in-frame clones, and not every one. V and J calls plus clone size are reproduced from that table; the DNA served to infer D and trimming. Of about 200,000 clones in the sample, 85% to 90% were seen once. The chain recombines TRBV3-1 (or the pseudogene TRBV3-2) with TRBJ2-7, with TRBD1 matching over 9 bases. What was sequenced was peripheral blood. This TCR was sampled from a woman aged 45-65 years with acute or convalescent COVID-19. CDR3 in DNA: TGTGCCAGCAGCCAATCGACAGGGGGTCTTCTACGTTACGAGCAGTACTTC. It codes for CASSQSTGGLLRYEQYF.